The rows below give T cell receptor beta chains drawn from one sample of a study of blood T cell repertoires in COVID-19. The data were produced by immunoSEQ multiplex PCR, yet TCRdb's version contains in-frame clones alone and is incomplete. The table lists approximately 180,000 clones, 80% to 95% of them singletons, with 0.5% to 0.65% in the top ten. The sequenced material came from peripheral blood. The receptors were gathered from a man in his fifties or sixties with acute or convalescent COVID-19. The CDR3 runs from the conserved cysteine through the conserved F or W. D genes are given only for firm matches. Size is omitted from some rows. Given values are once, few, many or a class for expanded clones.

- | - | TRBJ2-5 | TRBV7-9 | TGTGCCGGAATGGGGGCCTCATCCCAAGAGACCCAGTACTTC | CAGMGASSQETQYF
- | TRBD1 | TRBJ2-1 | TRBV10-2 | TGCGCCAGCAGCCCGGGACAGGCTATGAATAAGTTCTTC | CASSPGQAMNKFF
- | TRBD1 | TRBJ1-5 | TRBV18 | TGTGCCAGCTCACCCGGGACAGTAAATAGCAATCAGCCCCAGCATTTT | CASSPGTVNSNQPQHF
- | TRBD1 | TRBJ1-6 | TRBV11-2 | TGTGCCAGCAGCTTAAGACAGGGCTGGACACGGGATTCACCCCTCCACTTT | CASSLRQGWTRDSPLHF
- | TRBD2 | TRBJ2-1 | TRBV5-6 | TGTGCCAGCAGCCTCGGGACTAGAGGTAATGAGCAGTTCTTC | CASSLGTRGNEQFF
- | - | TRBJ2-5 | TRBV6-4 | TGTGCCAGCAGTGACTCGAATTTGGAGAAAGAGACCCAGTACTTC | CASSDSNLEKETQYF
- | - | TRBJ2-4 | TRBV18 | TGTGCCAGCTCACCGCGCGAAATCGAAAACATTCAGTACTTC | CASSPREIENIQYF
- | TRBD2 | TRBJ2-2 | TRBV19 | TGTGCCAGTAGTATAAGCGGGGATACCGGGGAGCTGTTTTTT | CASSISGDTGELFF
- | - | TRBJ2-7 | TRBV13 | TGTGCCAGCAGCAATTCAGGGGTGAACGAGCAGTACTTC | CASSNSGVNEQYF
- | - | TRBJ1-2 | TRBV29-1 | TGCAGCGTGGTTCCAGGGCGCGCAGTTTTAGGGGGCTACACCTTC | CSVVPGRAVLGGYTF
- | - | TRBJ2-1 | TRBV10-3 | TGTGCCACCGGGATCGCCTACAATGAGCAGTTCTTC | CATGIAYNEQFF
- | - | TRBJ1-2 | TRBV2 | TGTGCCAGCAGTGACGACAGGTTGGGCTACACCTTC | CASSDDRLGYTF
- | TRBD1 | TRBJ1-2 | TRBV2 | TGTGCCAGGTTGGGACAGGGTGTCAACTATGGCTACACCTTC | CARLGQGVNYGYTF
- | TRBD2 | TRBJ2-4 | TRBV15 | TGTGCCACCAGCAAACGGACTAGCGGGAGCGACATTCAGTACTTC | CATSKRTSGSDIQYF
- | - | TRBJ2-1 | TRBV15 | TGTGCCACCAGCAGACCGGGACTGGATTCTAATGAGCAGTTCTTC | CATSRPGLDSNEQFF
- | TRBD1 | TRBJ1-1 | TRBV6-5 | TGTGCCAGCAGTAATGTACAGGGGTTGAGGACTGAAGCTTTCTTT | CASSNVQGLRTEAFF
few | - | TRBJ1-1 | TRBV27 | TGTGCCAGCAGTTTATTGACTTCTAACTTTCCCATGAACACTGAAGCTTTCTTT | CASSLLTSNFPMNTEAFF
- | TRBD1 | TRBJ1-1 | TRBV2 | TGTGCCAGCAGTGCGAGAAGACAGGGGTTGAACACTGAAGCTTTCTTT | CASSARRQGLNTEAFF
once | - | TRBJ1-5 | TRBV19 | TGTGCCAGTAGCGAGGACAACAGGGCCTTGGCGAGGCAGCCCCAGCATTTT | CASSEDNRALARQPQHF
- | - | TRBJ2-1 | TRBV7-2 | TGTGCCAGCAGCTTAGCGTTGGGCTCGGCGGGTGAGCAGTTCTTC | CASSLALGSAGEQFF
- | - | TRBJ2-2 | TRBV9 | TGTGCCAGCAGCGTAGGGCTAGGGGGTGCGAACACCGGGGAGCTGTTTTTT | CASSVGLGGANTGELFF
- | - | TRBJ2-3 | TRBV7-3 | TGTGCCAGCAGCTTAACCCCGAGGGGGATGAGCACAGATACGCAGTATTTT | CASSLTPRGMSTDTQYF
few | - | TRBJ1-6 | TRBV9 | TGTGCCAGCAGCGTAGAAGGGGAAGGGACCTATAATTCACCCCTCCACTTT | CASSVEGEGTYNSPLHF
- | TRBD1 | TRBJ1-5 | TRBV28 | TGTGCCAGCAGCCCCGGGACAGGCTTATGGCCCCAGCATTTT | CASSPGTGLWPQHF
- | TRBD2 | TRBJ2-3 | TRBV5-5 | TGTGCCAGCAGCTTCATAGCGGGAGTGGGCACAGATACGCAGTATTTT | CASSFIAGVGTDTQYF
- | - | TRBJ2-5 | TRBV21-1 | TGTGCCAGCAGCACACCATTGGACACAAAAAGGGGGGAGACCCAGTACTTC | CASSTPLDTKRGETQYF
- | TRBD1 | TRBJ1-1 | TRBV2 | TGTGCCAGCAGAACCACAGGGGCGCGGGTTGATCGAGCTTTCTTT | CASRTTGARVDRAFF
- | TRBD1 | TRBJ2-1 | TRBV27 | TGTGCCAGCCGCAGGGGGACCTACAATGAGCAGTTCTTC | CASRRGTYNEQFF
- | - | TRBJ1-1 | TRBV19 | TGTGCCAGTAGTATAGGGGGCAGGGGTAACACTGAAGCTTTCTTT | CASSIGGRGNTEAFF
- | TRBD1 | TRBJ1-1 | TRBV11-1 | TGTGCCAGCAGCTTAGCGGGACAGGGAAGGGGAACTGAAGCTTTCTTT | CASSLAGQGRGTEAFF
- | - | TRBJ1-4 | TRBV28 | TGTGCCAGCAGGAGGGGGGGAGGCGTTGAAAAACTGTTTTTT | CASRRGGGVEKLFF
once | TRBD2 | TRBJ2-5 | TRBV5-4 | TGTGCCAGCAGCTTGGTCTATGGTACTAGCGGGAGGGCAGGGGAGACCCAGTACTTC | CASSLVYGTSGRAGETQYF
- | - | TRBJ2-7 | TRBV18 | TGTGCCAGCTCACCACCAGGCGGTAGCTCCTACGAGCAGTACTTC | CASSPPGGSSYEQYF
once | - | TRBJ2-7 | TRBV18 | TGTGCCAGCTCACCACCTTCGCGCCCCGAGTCATTTTACGAGCAGTACTTC | CASSPPSRPESFYEQYF
- | - | TRBJ1-5 | TRBV2 | TGTGCCAGCAGACGCAACACCGGGACTGAGGGTCAGCCCCAGCATTTT | CASRRNTGTEGQPQHF
- | - | TRBJ1-5 | TRBV5-1 | TGCGCCAGCAGGGTGGACAGAGATCAGCCCCAGCATTTT | CASRVDRDQPQHF
- | - | TRBJ1-6 | TRBV7-8 | TGTGCCAGCAGCTTAGGAGGAGGGAATTCACCCCTCCACTTT | CASSLGGGNSPLHF
- | TRBD1 | TRBJ1-1 | TRBV5-1 | TGCGCCAGCAGCTTAGCCTCGGACAGGGAAGCTTTCTTT | CASSLASDREAFF
- | TRBD2 | TRBJ2-5 | TRBV5-8 | TGTGCCAGCAGACGGACTAGCACAGAGACCCAGTACTTC | CASRRTSTETQYF
- | TRBD1 | TRBJ1-4 | TRBV30 | TGTGCCTGGAGTGAAACCGGGACAGGGACTAATGAAAAACTGTTTTTT | CAWSETGTGTNEKLFF
- | TRBD1 | TRBJ1-4 | TRBV29-1 | TGCAGCGCTGGGGGCGACAGGGGGCTAACTAATGAAAAACTGTTTTTT | CSAGGDRGLTNEKLFF